The present TCR beta chain was sequenced within a study of tumor-infiltrating lymphocytes in primary liver carcinoma. Overall study findings and caveats: Significantly larger top-250-clone fractions were found in tumors than in blood (p = 0.039). The study found tumor-adjacent and tumor-blood pairs overlapped less than tumor region pairs.

cDNA specific to TCR beta was made from 500 ng of total RNA, with a constant-region primer employed for priming. Investigators got TCR beta libraries out of three nested multiplex PCR rounds, done with slightly modified ARM-PCR. Each of the first two PCR rounds ran roughly 9 cycles with TRBV1-TRBV30 forward and C-beta reverse primers. One entry per CDR3 protein results from TCRdb running MiXCR on the multiplex PCR reads. The sample contains over 25,000 distinct CDR3 sequences, roughly 78% of which appear only once. This clonotype is judged medium-sized. The antigen is not known. The CDR3 consists of 17 residues. Germline CDR1 LGHNA, CDR2 YNFKEQ. With 0 bases removed from V and 5 bases from J, the gap between germline ends came to 19 bases. Joint extraction of RNA and DNA used roughly 19-31 mg of bulk tissue that was unsorted. Whichever tumor sample was examined, it had over 90% viable tumor cells.

The chain recombines TRBV4-2 with TRBJ2-5; D is possibly TRBD1 or TRBD2 (5 bases each). Sequencing was done on a sample of liver tumor tissue from sampling region 3. Subset noted: tumor region T3, left-lateral pole. The receptor was derived from a man aged 40-55 years with primary liver carcinoma and hepatitis B virus infection. The CDR3 here is CASSQDPPGTLLETQYF. The CDR3 DNA reads TGTGCCAGCAGCCAAGACCCACCCGGGACGCTGCTGGAGACCCAGTACTTC.